This T cell receptor (beta chain) was profiled in a study of T cell responses to AZD1222 COVID-19 vaccine. Across the whole study: Combined were second doses at about 4 or about 12 weeks. General observations from the study: With two AZD1222 doses given, Spike-specific TCR breadth and depth both rose. Sampling that yielded the repertoires occurred only after the peak T cell response. Seropositive status at baseline applied to only six AZD1222 recipients.

Data came from immunoSEQ multiplex PCR; TCRdb stores just in-frame clones and leaves some out. The sample includes roughly 99,000 clones, around nine tenths of them seen just once. Regarding this clone: The antigen is undetermined.

This CDR3 comprises 13 residues. With 6 bases removed from V and 6 bases from J, the gap between germline ends came to 14 bases. From germline, CDR1 is MNHEY and CDR2 SVGAGI. This chain joins TRBV6-5 and TRBJ1-2, with D hard to call. This sequence was found in an adult in good health. The sequencing used peripheral blood, collected on day 0 of AZD1222 vaccination. For the CDR3, the DNA is TGTGCCAGCAGAAAAGAGTTGGCAGATGGCTACACCTTC. Its protein product is CASRKELADGYTF.